Presented here are 16 T cell receptor beta chains from one specimen sequenced in a study of shared clonotypes between healthy human individuals (TCRdb year 2020). CD8 naive samples consisted of CD45RO-negative cells that were positively selected for CCR7, yielding a CD45RA+CCR7+ population without TemRA cells. The method was the immunoSEQ multiplex PCR assay. TCRdb mirrors the immuneACCESS table, restricted to in-frame sequences. Some clones are absent from its copies; in checked studies, under half trace to an unresolved V gene, and the reason for the others is unknown. The sample includes 2 million or so clones, with about 95% observed a single time. About 1.1% of the sample is held by the ten biggest clonotypes. Source material: naive CD8+ T cells sorted from blood. The sample's cell subset or site, from its label and the paper: CD45RA+CCR7+. The receptor set was obtained from a man younger than 35 in good health.

This clone has a single count. This rearrangement joins TRBV7-8 to TRBJ1-1, with D unresolved. This CDR3 contains 14 residues. V lost 2 bases to trimming and J lost 1 base, with 8 bases between them. Germline CDR1 SGHVS, CDR2 FQNEAQ. The CDR3 DNA reads TGTGCCAGCAGCTTATATGGGCAGAACACTGAAGCTTTCTTT. Translating gives CASSLYGQNTEAFF.

The chain employs TRBV28 and TRBJ1-5; D is uncertain. Trimming removed 4 bases at V and 6 bases at J, with 7 bases between. The length of the CDR3 is 12 residues. The V gene's germline CDR1 is MDHEN and CDR2 SYDVKM. The CDR3 spells CASSSWSQPQHF. The CDR3 DNA sequence: TGTGCCAGCAGTTCTTGGAGTCAGCCCCAGCATTTT.

This clone was seen a few times. The gene calls are TRBV7-2 and TRBJ2-5; D is undetermined. The CDR3 is 15 amino acids. Trimming shortened V by 4 bases and J by 5 bases, and 17 bases separated the two germline ends. Germline CDR1 is SGHTA and CDR2 is FQGNSA. The CDR3 loop reads CASSSSSGEWETQYF. The CDR3 DNA follows: TGTGCCAGCAGCTCCTCAAGTGGGGAATGGGAGACCCAGTACTTC.

The gene calls are TRBV7-9 and TRBJ2-7; tentative D call: TRBD2 (5 bases). Germline CDR1 is SEHNR and CDR2 is FQNEAQ (reference sequence). The CDR3 runs to 11 residues. V lost 10 bases to trimming and J lost 5 bases, with 12 bases between them. The CDR3 is CATGRGNEQYF. The CDR3 bases are TGTGCCACCGGACGAGGGAACGAGCAGTACTTC.

V gene TRBV4-1 combines with J gene TRBJ2-3; 11 bases agree with TRBD2. Germline trimming cut 3 bases from V and 4 bases from J; bases unmatched to any gene: 9. The germline V gene encodes CDR1 MGHRA and CDR2 YSYEKL. This CDR3 has 17 residues. The CDR3: CASSQDHSGRASDTQYF. The CDR3 DNA reads as TGCGCCAGCAGCCAGGATCATAGCGGGAGGGCATCAGATACGCAGTATTTT.

The rearrangement uses TRBV6-1 and TRBJ2-3; D not certain. CDR3 length equals 12 residues. Germline CDR1 and CDR2: MNHNS and SASEGT. Trimming took off 7 bases at V and 4 bases at J, with 9 bases between the two ends. The CDR3 DNA follows: TGTGCCAGCACCGCCGAGGCAGATACGCAGTATTTT. This encodes CASTAEADTQYF.

The chain recombines TRBV6-5 with TRBJ1-2; D is possibly TRBD1 (5 bases). In germline, CDR1 is MNHEY, CDR2 SVGAGI. The CDR3 contains 13 residues. V lost 5 bases and J 10 bases, leaving 17 bases between the germline ends. The CDR3 DNA is TGTGCCAGCAGTGGCTCTTGGGGCAAGGACTACACCTTC. Amino acids: CASSGSWGKDYTF.

This chain links TRBV7-3 with TRBJ1-4; D not certain. The CDR3 spans 15 residues. V was clipped by 5 bases and J by 0 bases, with 10 bases between them. From germline, CDR1 is SGHTA and CDR2 FQGTGA. This CDR3 is CASSPGIATNEKLFF. The DNA of the CDR3 is TGTGCCAGCAGCCCGGGTATTGCAACTAATGAAAAACTGTTTTTT. Complete variable domain (other parts from reference TRBV7-3 and TRBJ1-4): GAGVSQTPSNKVTEKGKYVELRCDPISGHTALYWYRQSLGQGPEFLIYFQGTGAADDSGLPNDRFFAVRPEGSVSTLKIQRTERGDSAVYLCASSPGIATNEKLFFGSGTQLSVL.

CDR3: CASSRGSTGLETQYF. In DNA form, the CDR3 reads TGTGCCAGCAGCCGGGGGTCGACGGGATTAGAGACCCAGTACTTC. This sequence joins TRBV7-9 and TRBJ2-5; perhaps TRBD2 as D (6 bases). Germline CDR1 SEHNR, CDR2 FQNEAQ (reference sequence). The CDR3 has 15 residues. Trimming pared 5 bases from V and 4 bases from J, leaving 17 bases between.

A remark on this clone: Since no conserved phenylalanine or tryptophan closes the CDR3, a read error is the likely cause. No DNA is shown, since the ends of the CDR3 on it are uncertain; the CDR3 is the one TCRdb lists. The V call is TRBV5-6, the J call TRBJ2-7; the D call TRBD1 from the table was never checked on the DNA. The CDR3 is 10 residues long, ends included. The germline V gene encodes CDR1 SGHDT and CDR2 YYEEEE. Here the CDR3 reads CASSLALRNI.

Concerning this clone: Other DNA sequences within the sample encode an identical CDR3. V and J are TRBV5-4 and TRBJ2-5; 11 bases match TRBD2. The CDR3 extends over 15 amino acids. V gave up 0 bases and J gave up 4 bases; unmatched junction bases: 2. The V gene's germline CDR1 is SGHNT and CDR2 YYREEE (reference sequence). CDR3 region: CASSLGLAGGETQYF. In DNA, the CDR3 is TGTGCCAGCAGCTTGGGGCTAGCGGGAGGAGAGACCCAGTACTTC.

The chain couples TRBV7-8 to TRBJ2-3; 11 bases map to TRBD2. This CDR3 has 14 amino acids. Germline V gene data show CDR1 as SGHVS and CDR2 as FQNEAQ. Losses at the gene ends were 11 bases for V and 0 bases for J; bases not matched to a gene: 4. CDR3 loop: CAGTSGGSTDTQYF. The CDR3 DNA reads as TGTGCCGGCACTAGCGGGGGAAGCACAGATACGCAGTATTTT.

The chain links TRBV27 to TRBJ1-6, with D perhaps TRBD1 (5 bases). This CDR3 region has 15 residues. CDR1 is MNHEY, CDR2 SMNVEV, per germline (reference sequence). Trimming took 6 bases from V and 3 from J, leaving 12 bases between them. This chain's CDR3 is CASRTGGFYNSPLHF. The CDR3 DNA is TGTGCCAGCAGAACTGGGGGGTTCTATAATTCACCCCTCCACTTT.

This rearrangement joins TRBV4-2 to TRBJ2-3; TRBD1 or TRBD2 may be the D gene (7 bases each). Per germline, CDR1 LGHNA and CDR2 YNFKEQ. The CDR3 spans 17 residues. Trimming took off 0 bases at V and 3 bases at J, with 16 bases between the two ends. This chain's CDR3 is CASSQDRGGGPTDTQYF. Here the CDR3 DNA reads TGTGCCAGCAGCCAAGATCGGGGAGGGGGCCCTACAGATACGCAGTATTTT.

This clone is a singleton in its sample. This chain joins TRBV5-1 and TRBJ1-1, with 7 bases matching TRBD1. Germline V gives CDR1 SGHRS, CDR2 YFSETQ. The V and J ends lost 4 bases and 2 bases, in that order; junction bases with no gene match: 14. This CDR3 contains 17 residues. In nucleotides, the CDR3 is TGCGCCAGCAGCCCCCTCCTCAGGGGGATGGGAAACACTGAAGCTTTCTTT. Protein sequence: CASSPLLRGMGNTEAFF.

As DNA, the CDR3 is TGTGCCAGCGGACCTAGCGGGGGGGCCCGAAATGAGCAGTTCTTC. It specifies CASGPSGGARNEQFF. This chain links TRBV5-4 with TRBJ2-1; 12 bases agree with TRBD2. The V gene's germline CDR1 is SGHNT and CDR2 YYREEE (reference sequence). Trimming cost V 7 bases and J 7 bases; bases outside gene matches: 9. The CDR3 consists of 15 residues.